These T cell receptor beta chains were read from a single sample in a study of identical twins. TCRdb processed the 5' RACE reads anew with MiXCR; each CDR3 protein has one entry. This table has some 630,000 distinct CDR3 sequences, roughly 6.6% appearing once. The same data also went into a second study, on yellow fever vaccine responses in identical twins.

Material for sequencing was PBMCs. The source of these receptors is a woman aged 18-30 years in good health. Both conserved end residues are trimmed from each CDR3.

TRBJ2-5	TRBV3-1	ASSQDRGQGTQETQY
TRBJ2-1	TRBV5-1	ASSLVIASGGPFVHNEQF
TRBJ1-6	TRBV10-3	AISPSWTGQGLNSPLH
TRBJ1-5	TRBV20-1	SASDRDSNQPQH
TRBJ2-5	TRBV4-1	ASSQTGALVGETQY
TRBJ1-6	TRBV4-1	ASSPERLNSPLH
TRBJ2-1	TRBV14	ASSHSKAEQF
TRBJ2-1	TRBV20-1	SARDEGARDEQF
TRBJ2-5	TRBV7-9	ASTPPDKETQY
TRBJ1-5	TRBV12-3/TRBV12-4	ASSVTGGRQPQH
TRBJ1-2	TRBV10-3	AISENLSGNYGYT
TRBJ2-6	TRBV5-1	ASSLGDRLEGPGANVLT
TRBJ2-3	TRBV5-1	ASSKTGTSVTDTQY
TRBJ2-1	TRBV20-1	SARPMTSGAQQNEQF
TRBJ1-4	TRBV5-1	ASSSGQGGRGPNEKLF
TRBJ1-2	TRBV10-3	AISESAQARDYGYT
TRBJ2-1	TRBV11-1	ASSFFGLAVLSSYNEQF
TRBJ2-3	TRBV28	ASSLRGGPNTQY
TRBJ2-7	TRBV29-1	SVGGRNEREGSYEQY
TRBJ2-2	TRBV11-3	ASSLSWEANTGELF
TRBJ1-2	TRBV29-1	SVEDQVGENYGYT
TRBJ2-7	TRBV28	ASRGPVSSYEQY
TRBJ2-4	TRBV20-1	SASSSGTSGRPAKNIQY
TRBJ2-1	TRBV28	ASSSPIAGVNEQF
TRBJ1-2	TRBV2	ASKDQQDPYGYT
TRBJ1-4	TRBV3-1	ASSQGGRIEKLF
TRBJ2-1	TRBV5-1	ASFQGAGVNEQF
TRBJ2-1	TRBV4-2	ASSPRGTSHYNEQF
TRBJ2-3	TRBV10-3	AISARTDTQY
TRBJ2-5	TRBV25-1	ASSGLTTGETQY
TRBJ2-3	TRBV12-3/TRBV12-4	ASSFVGLAGSTDTQY
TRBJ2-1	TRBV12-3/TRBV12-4	ASSLGIRGEQF
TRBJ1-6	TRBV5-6	ASSFSRSVNSPLH
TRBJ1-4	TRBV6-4	ASSPRGQGIEKLI
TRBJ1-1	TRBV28	ASDDGTGVMNTEAF
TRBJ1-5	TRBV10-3	AISELEGLQPQH
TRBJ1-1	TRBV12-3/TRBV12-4	ASSSARSGNTEAF
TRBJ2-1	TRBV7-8	ASSLSVLRRIHNEQF
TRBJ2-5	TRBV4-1	ASSQDFKVGTQY
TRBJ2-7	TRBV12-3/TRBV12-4	ASSLSGRSPGEQY
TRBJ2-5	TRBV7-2	ASSPGLARPETQY